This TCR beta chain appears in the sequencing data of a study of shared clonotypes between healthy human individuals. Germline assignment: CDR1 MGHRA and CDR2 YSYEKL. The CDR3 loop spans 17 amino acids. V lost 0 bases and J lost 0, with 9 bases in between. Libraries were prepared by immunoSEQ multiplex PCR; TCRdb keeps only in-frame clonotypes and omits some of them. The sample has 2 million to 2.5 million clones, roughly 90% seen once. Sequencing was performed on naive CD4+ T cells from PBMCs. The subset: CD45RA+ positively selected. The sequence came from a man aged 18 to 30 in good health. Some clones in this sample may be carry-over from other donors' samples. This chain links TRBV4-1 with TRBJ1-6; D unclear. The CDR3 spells CASSQDSTSSYNSPLHF. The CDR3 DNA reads TGCGCCAGCAGCCAAGATAGTACCAGCTCCTATAATTCACCCCTCCACTTT.